A single sample gave rise to the 3 T cell receptor beta chains below, sequenced in a study of blood T cell repertoires in COVID-19. Repertoires were generated with immunoSEQ multiplex PCR, while TCRdb's copy carries only in-frame clones and drops some. Of some 320,000 clones in the sample, around 89% were seen once. Sequencing input: peripheral blood. These receptor sequences come from a woman aged 25 to 39 who had recovered from COVID-19.

This chain joins TRBV29-1 and TRBJ1-1; 8 positions match TRBD1. V gave up 2 bases and J gave up 4 bases; unmatched junction bases: 9. The CDR3 covers 15 residues. Germline CDR1 reads SQVTM; CDR2 reads ANQGSEA. The CDR3 region has the DNA TGCAGCGTTGAACAGGGGGCGAGAGGCATCACTGAAGCTTTCTTT. It codes for CSVEQGARGITEAFF.

This chain's CDR3 is CASTPTGRETQYF. In nucleotides, the CDR3 is TGTGCCAGCACCCCGACAGGTCGGGAGACCCAGTACTTC. V is TRBV2 and J is TRBJ2-5; D is perhaps TRBD1 (6 bases). The CDR3 is 13 amino acids. The germline CDR1 and CDR2 sequences are SNHLY and FYNNEI. Trimming took off 7 bases at V and 5 bases at J, with 14 bases between the two ends.

This rearrangement joins TRBV4-2 to TRBJ2-3; TRBD2 matches 11 bases. Germline lookup yields CDR1 LGHNA and CDR2 YNFKEQ. V was clipped by 1 base and J by 2 bases; unmatched bases: 5. CDR3 length: 17 residues. The CDR3 here is CASSQGVAGGLTDTQYF. The CDR3 nucleotides read TGTGCCAGCAGCCAAGGGGTAGCGGGGGGGCTCACAGATACGCAGTATTTT.